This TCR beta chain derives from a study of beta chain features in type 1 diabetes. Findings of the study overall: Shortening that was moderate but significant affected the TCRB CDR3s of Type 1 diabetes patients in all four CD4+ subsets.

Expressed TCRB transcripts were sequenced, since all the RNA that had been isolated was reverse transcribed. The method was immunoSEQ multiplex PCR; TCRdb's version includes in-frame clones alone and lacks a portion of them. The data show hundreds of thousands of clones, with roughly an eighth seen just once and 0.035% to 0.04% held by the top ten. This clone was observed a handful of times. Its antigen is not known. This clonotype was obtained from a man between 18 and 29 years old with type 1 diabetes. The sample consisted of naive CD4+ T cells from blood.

The CDR3 is CASSLFRDRGRYESNQPQHF. DNA for the CDR3: TGTGCCAGCAGCCTGTTCCGGGACAGGGGCAGGTATGAGAGCAATCAGCCCCAGCATTTT. The chain couples TRBV27 to TRBJ1-5; 10 nucleotides align to TRBD1. The CDR3 length is 20 residues. Germline V CDR1 and CDR2: MNHEY, SMNVEV (reference sequence). V lost 6 bases and J lost 1; bases outside the gene matches: 18.